The 3 T cell receptor beta chains below were found in one sample sequenced in a study of CXCR3-negative and CXCR3-positive naive CD8 T cells. Preparation of TRB cDNA libraries relied on 5' RACE carrying UMI labels. TCRdb reanalyzed the 5' RACE reads and collapses them to one entry per CDR3 protein, without DNA. This sample carries about 90,000 distinct CDR3 sequences, with 0.95% to 1.4% going to the ten biggest clones. Sequencing was carried out using naive CXCR3- CD8+ T cells from blood. Subset in this sample: CD45RO-CCR7+CD27+CD95- naive CD8+ T cells lacking CXCR3 (TNR3-). These TCRs come from a human donor in good health. Some clones in this sample may be carry-over from other donors' samples.

The V and J genes are TRBV4-3 and TRBJ2-7; without DNA, the TCRdb call of TRBD1 cannot be checked. Germline CDR1 LGHNA, CDR2 YSLEER. This CDR3 is built from 15 residues. The CDR3 spells CASSQDGSQTYEQYF.

The chain recombines TRBV19 with TRBJ2-5; TCRdb reports TRBD1, a call that lacks DNA to check it against. The CDR3 is made up of 15 amino acids. Per germline, CDR1 LNHDA and CDR2 SQIVND (reference sequence). The CDR3 sequence is CASSEPTTGDETQYF.

The genes are TRBV27 and TRBJ2-7. The V gene's germline CDR1 is MNHEY and CDR2 SMNVEV (reference sequence). The CDR3 totals 12 residues. CDR3 amino acids: CASRGTPYEQYF.